These 19 T cell receptor beta chains were sequenced from one sample in a study of Graves' ophthalmopathy and Graves' hyperthyroidism (dated 2018 in TCRdb). For sequencing, an Illumina HiSeq 2000 was employed. TCR beta CDR3 regions were amplified from RNA transcripts for repertoire sequencing. The first round of RT-PCR was done with HTBI primers and the Qiagen OneStep RT-PCR kit, and was followed by a second round of multiplex PCR, then size selection and purification. TCRdb passed the public sequencing reads through fastp at Q25 and MiXCR, retaining productive beta sequences. Entries are consolidated by CDR3 protein sequence, retaining the most common genes and DNA. In all, the sample holds fewer than 600,000 distinct CDR3 sequences, and under 15% of those were seen once. In total, the top ten clones hold 8% to 10% of the sample. The sequenced sample was blood. These receptors were taken from a woman in her twenties or thirties with Graves' ophthalmopathy. Donor details come from another sample of the same person, matched by shared clones.

This clonotype was counted ten times or more. The rearrangement uses TRBV6-5 and TRBJ1-6, with 8 bases fitting TRBD1. The CDR3 length is 15 residues. The germline V gene encodes CDR1 MNHEY and CDR2 SVGAGI. The trim removed 2 bases at V and 4 bases at J, leaving 1 base unmatched. The CDR3 nucleotides are TGTGCCAGCAGTTACCAGGGGGCTTATAATTCACCCCTCCACTTT. Protein product: CASSYQGAYNSPLHF.

About this clonotype: The CDR3 does not end in the conserved phenylalanine or tryptophan, so this is likely a read error. This chain connects TRBV12-5 to TRBJ1-2, with 7 bases lining up with TRBD1. CDR3 length: 15 amino acids. Germline CDR1 is LGHNT and CDR2 is FRNRAP. The CDR3 sequence is CTSGCRQGGNYGYTV. DNA of the CDR3: TGTACTAGTGGTTGTAGACAGGGAGGTAACTATGGCTACACCGTC.

This chain connects TRBV7-2 to TRBJ2-7; D unclear. CDR1 and CDR2 (germline): SGHTA, FQGNSA. Trimming removed 4 bases at V and 2 bases at J, with 12 bases between. The CDR3 runs 14 residues. CDR3 in DNA: TGTGCCAGCAGCTCCCTATCCTTCACCTACGAGCAGTACTTC. This sequence encodes CASSSLSFTYEQYF.

This clonotype was detected many times. The V gene is TRBV10-3, the J gene TRBJ1-3; D is unclear. CDR3 length: 15 amino acids. Trimming removed 3 bases from V and 4 bases from J, with 13 bases in between. From germline, CDR1 is ENHRY and CDR2 SYGVKD. CDR3 sequence: CAISEPSNGGNTIYF. In nucleotides, the CDR3 is TGTGCCATCAGTGAACCCTCTAACGGCGGAAACACCATATATTTT.

This chain connects TRBV5-1 to TRBJ2-2, with 7 bases fitting TRBD1. This CDR3 is 16 amino acids long. The germline gives CDR1 SGHRS, CDR2 YFSETQ. The trim removed 6 bases at V and 2 bases at J, leaving 10 bases unmatched. The CDR3 region is CASTIRDSLNTGELFF. The DNA of the CDR3 is TGCGCCAGCACGATCCGGGACAGCCTAAACACCGGGGAGCTGTTTTTT.

This clonotype has ten or more counts. This chain uses TRBV7-2 with TRBJ1-2; D remains unclear. V was pared by 5 bases and J by 2 bases, with 15 bases between. CDR3 length equals 15 residues. Germline CDR1 is SGHTA and CDR2 is FQGNSA. CDR3 amino acids: CASSLEGRGNYGYTF. CDR3 coding DNA: TGTGCCAGCAGCCTCGAAGGGCGTGGGAACTATGGCTACACCTTC. Based on the CDR3 plus reference TRBV7-2 and TRBJ1-2, the full variable domain is GAGVSQSPSNKVTEKGKDVELRCDPISGHTALYWYRQSLGQGLEFLIYFQGNSAPDKSGLPSDRFSAERTGGSVSTLTIQRTQQEDSAVYLCASSLEGRGNYGYTFGSGTRLTVV.

The table lists this clonotype with a count of one. J is TRBJ2-5 and V is TRBV12-5; 8 bases align to TRBD1. The trim removed 6 bases at V and 1 base at J, leaving 4 bases unmatched. CDR1 is LGHNT and CDR2 is FRNRAP in the germline V gene. CDR3 length equals 14 residues. In nucleotides, the CDR3 is TGTGCTAGTGGACTCGACAGGGGCCAAGAGACCCAGTACTTC. Encoded protein: CASGLDRGQETQYF.

This clonotype was counted ten times or more. The chain joins TRBV29-1 to TRBJ2-4, with TRBD2 matching 7 bases. V was clipped by 5 bases and J by 7 bases; unmatched bases: 2. Germline values: CDR1 SQVTM, CDR2 ANQGSEA. The CDR3 runs 11 residues. CDR3 protein: CSVSGANIQYF. The CDR3 DNA is TGCAGCGTTAGCGGGGCGAACATTCAGTACTTC.

The genes are TRBV11-2 and TRBJ2-7, with 10 bases identical to TRBD2. In germline, CDR1 is SGHAT, CDR2 FQNNGV. This CDR3 region has 14 residues. The J segment lost 5 bases and the V segment lost 5 bases, leaving 6 bases of the junction unmatched. The DNA of the CDR3 is TGTGCCAGCAGCCTACGACTAGCGGGCCACGAGCAGTACTTC. Translation: CASSLRLAGHEQYF.

The table lists this clonotype with many counts. A much bigger clone sits one base away, suggesting this may be a read error. The CDR3 reads CASVQEDTKAFF. CDR3 sequence (DNA): TGTGCCAGCGTACAGGAGGACACTAAAGCTTTCTTT. The chain couples TRBV2 to TRBJ1-1, with a weak D call TRBD1 (5 bases). CDR3 length: 12 residues. Germline V CDR1 and CDR2: SNHLY, FYNNEI. Drawing the rest from reference TRBV2 and TRBJ1-1, the complete variable domain is EPEVTQTPSHQVTQMGQEVILRCVPISNHLYFYWYRQILGQKVEFLVSFYNNEISEKSEIFDDQFSVERPDGSNFTLKIRSTKLEDSAMYFCASVQEDTKAFFGQGTRLTVV.

This clonotype was detected ten times or more. The chain uses TRBV28 and TRBJ1-2; TRBD1 matches at 8 bases. J gave up 5 bases and V 4 bases, and 6 bases lay outside the gene matches. The germline V gene encodes CDR1 MDHEN and CDR2 SYDVKM. This CDR3 has 14 amino acids. The CDR3 DNA reads as TGTGCCAGCAGTTCCGCAGGGGGCGGGTATGGCTACACCTTC. Translating gives CASSSAGGGYGYTF.

This clonotype showed up many times. The chain carries TRBV10-2 and TRBJ1-6, with 9 bases lining up with TRBD1. The CDR3 spans 15 residues. CDR1 and CDR2 from the germline V gene are WSHSY and SAAADI. The junction had 10 bases not matched to a gene; V was cut back by 6 bases and J by 10 bases. Here the CDR3 DNA reads TGCGCCAGCAGACAATCCGGGACAGGGTACTCACCCCTCCACTTT. As protein: CASRQSGTGYSPLHF.

This clonotype showed up just a few times. The rearrangement links TRBV28 to TRBJ1-6; the D is unclear. This CDR3 is built from 15 residues. V shed 2 bases and J shed 4 bases, with 9 bases lying between them. Germline lookup yields CDR1 MDHEN and CDR2 SYDVKM. In DNA form, the CDR3 reads TGTGCCAGCAGTTTAGGCACACAATATAATTCACCCCTCCACTTT. It translates to CASSLGTQYNSPLHF.

Note on this clonotype: This may be a read error: a much more frequent sequence differs by one nucleotide. This chain joins TRBV11-2 and TRBJ2-7; a weak D match, TRBD2 (5 bases). CDR3 length: 11 amino acids. V lost 5 bases, J lost 11 bases, and 13 bases lay in between. The germline gives CDR1 SGHAT, CDR2 FQNNGV. The CDR3 DNA sequence: TGTGCCAGCAGCGCCCTACAGAGGGAGTACTTC. Protein sequence: CASSALQREYF. Supplemented by reference TRBV11-2 and TRBJ2-7, the full variable domain reads EAGVAQSPRYKIIEKRQSVAFWCNPISGHATLYWYQQILGQGPKLLIQFQNNGVVDDSQLPKDRFSAERLKGVDSTLKIQPAKLEDSAVYLCASSALQREYFGPGTRLTVT.

This clonotype came up many times. This chain uses TRBV6-7 with TRBJ1-6; the match to TRBD1 covers 7 bases. TRBV6-7 belongs to the ORF category, with a function that is uncertain. The CDR3 loop spans 14 amino acids. V gave up 7 bases and J gave up 6 bases; unmatched junction bases: 6. The CDR3 bases are TGTGCCAGCACCCGGGACAGTCCTAATTCACCCCTCCACTTT. Protein sequence: CASTRDSPNSPLHF.

This clonotype was seen at least ten times. This chain uses TRBV5-1 with TRBJ1-2; maybe TRBD1 (5 bases). CDR3 length: 14 residues. V was clipped by 0 bases and J by 4 bases, with 10 bases between them. The V gene's germline CDR1 is SGHRS and CDR2 YFSETQ. CDR3 bases: TGCGCCAGCAGCTTGGCCGGGGGGGTCTATGGCTACACCTTC. It encodes CASSLAGGVYGYTF.

The chain joins TRBV12-3 or TRBV12-4 to TRBJ2-2; tentative D call: TRBD2 (5 bases). This CDR3 region has 15 residues. Between the trimmed V and J ends, which lost 7 bases and 6 bases, there was a span of 18 bases. CDR3 sequence reads: CASIPLAGTPGELFF. CDR3 DNA sequence: TGTGCCAGCATTCCCCTGGCGGGTACCCCCGGGGAGCTGTTTTTT.

This clonotype occurred many times. This chain links TRBV29-1 with TRBJ1-1; possible D gene TRBD1, 6 bases. Germline assignment: CDR1 SQVTM and CDR2 ANQGSEA. V lost 6 bases and J 0 bases, leaving 17 bases between the germline ends. This CDR3 is built from 15 residues. The CDR3 DNA sequence: TGCAGCGTGGAGACAGGCACACGCTTGAACACTGAAGCTTTCTTT. It codes for CSVETGTRLNTEAFF.

This clonotype was recorded many times. The gene calls are TRBV6-1 and TRBJ2-7; D might be TRBD2 (6 bases). The germline V gene encodes CDR1 MNHNS and CDR2 SASEGT. The V end was cut by 6 bases, the J end by 1 base, with 10 bases between. CDR3 length: 13 residues. CDR3 in amino acids: CASRASVSYEQYF. The CDR3 DNA sequence: TGTGCCAGCAGGGCTAGCGTGTCCTACGAGCAGTACTTC.